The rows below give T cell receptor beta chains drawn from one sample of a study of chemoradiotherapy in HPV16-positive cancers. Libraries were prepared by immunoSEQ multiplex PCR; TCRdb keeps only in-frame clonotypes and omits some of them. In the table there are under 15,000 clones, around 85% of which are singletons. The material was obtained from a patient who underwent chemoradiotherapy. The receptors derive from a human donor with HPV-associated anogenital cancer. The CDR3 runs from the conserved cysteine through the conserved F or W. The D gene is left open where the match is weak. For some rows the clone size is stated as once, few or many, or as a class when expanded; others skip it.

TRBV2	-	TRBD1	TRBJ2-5	TGTGCCAGCAAAGACAGGGCGGAGACCCAGTACTTC	CASKDRAETQYF
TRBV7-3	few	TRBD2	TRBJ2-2	TGTGCCAGCAGCCCCTTGGGCGGGGGAGTCGGGGAGCTGTTTTTT	CASSPLGGGVGELFF
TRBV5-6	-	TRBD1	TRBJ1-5	TGTGCCAGCAGCGAAGCCGGGACAGACTATCGACAGCCCCAGCATTTT	CASSEAGTDYRQPQHF
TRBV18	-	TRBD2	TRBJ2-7	TGTGCCAGCTTTCGGACTAGACACGAGGACGAGCAGTACTTC	CASFRTRHEDEQYF
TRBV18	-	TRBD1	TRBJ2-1	TGTGCCAGCTCGCGGGGGACAGGGGGCTCCTCCTACAATGAGCAGTTCTTC	CASSRGTGGSSYNEQFF
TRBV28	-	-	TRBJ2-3	TGTGCCAGCAGTTTTGGCCACGCGCAGTATTTT	CASSFGHAQYF
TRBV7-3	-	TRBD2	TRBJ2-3	TGTGCCAGCAGCTCCCTTGGCAACCTAGCGGCGAGCACAGATACGCAGTATTTT	CASSSLGNLAASTDTQYF
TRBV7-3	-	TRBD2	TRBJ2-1	TGTGCCAGCAGGGATAAGCGGGGGGGAAAAAATGAGCAGTTCTTC	CASRDKRGGKNEQFF
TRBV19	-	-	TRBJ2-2	TGTGCCAGTAGTAGGGGGCTAGATTCCGGGGAGCTGTTTTTT	CASSRGLDSGELFF
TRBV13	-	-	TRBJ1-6	TGTGCCAGCAGCTTAGCTACCGTGAGTAGCTCCTATAATTCACCCCTCCACTTT	CASSLATVSSSYNSPLHF
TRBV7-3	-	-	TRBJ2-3	TGTGCCAGCAGCAGGAGCAGGGGCACAGATACGCAGTATTTT	CASSRSRGTDTQYF
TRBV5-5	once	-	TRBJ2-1	TGTGCCAGCAGCTTATGGGTGGACGGGGGTGAGCAGTTCTTC	CASSLWVDGGEQFF
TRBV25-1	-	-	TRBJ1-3	TGTGCCAGCAGTTCTTTCGGGAACAGGTTTACCTCTGGAAACACCATATATTTT	CASSSFGNRFTSGNTIYF
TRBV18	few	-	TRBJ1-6	TGTGCCAGCTCACTCTATAATTCACCCCTCCACTTT	CASSLYNSPLHF
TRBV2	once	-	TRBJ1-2	TGTGCCAGCAGTCCCGGGGGCCTTAACTATGGCTACACCTTC	CASSPGGLNYGYTF
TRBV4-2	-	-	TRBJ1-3	TGTGCCAGCAGCCAAGGGCGTCAGGGAAACACCATATATTTT	CASSQGRQGNTIYF
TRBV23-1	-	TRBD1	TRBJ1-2	TGCGCCAGCAGTCAATCCTGGGACAGGGGCGCCTCTAACTATGGCTACACCTTC	CASSQSWDRGASNYGYTF
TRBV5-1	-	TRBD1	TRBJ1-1	TGCGCCAGCAGCAAACAAACCGGGACAGGGGAACCGGCTTTCTTT	CASSKQTGTGEPAFF
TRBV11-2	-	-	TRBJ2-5	TGTGCCAGCAGCTTTCCCCGGGAGACCCAGTACTTC	CASSFPRETQYF
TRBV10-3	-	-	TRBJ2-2	TGTGCCATCAGTGAGTCGACTGAGAACACCGGGGAGCTGTTTTTT	CAISESTENTGELFF
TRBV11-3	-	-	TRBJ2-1	TGTGCCAGCAGCACCCGTAGGAGGGTCCGCAATGAGCAGTTCTTC	CASSTRRRVRNEQFF
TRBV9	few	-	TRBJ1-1	TGTGCCAGCAGCCCAGTAAACGCTGAAGCTTTCTTT	CASSPVNAEAFF
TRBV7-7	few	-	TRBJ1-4	TGTGCTAGCAGCTTAGGAATGGGGATTAATGAAAAACTGTTTTTT	CASSLGMGINEKLFF
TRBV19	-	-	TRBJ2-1	TGTGCCAGTAGTATAAGGTCAGACTATGGCTATGAGCAGTTCTTC	CASSIRSDYGYEQFF
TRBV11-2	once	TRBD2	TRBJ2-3	TGTGCCAGCAGCTTAGTAGCGGGGGCCACAGATACGCAGTATTTT	CASSLVAGATDTQYF
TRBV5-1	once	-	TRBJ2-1	TGCGCCAGCAGCTTGGTATCCGGATACAATGAGCAGTTCTTC	CASSLVSGYNEQFF
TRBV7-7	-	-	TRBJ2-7	TGTGCTAGCAGCCGACCGGGGGCCCGACAGGGCTCGATTTACGAGCAGTACTTC	CASSRPGARQGSIYEQYF
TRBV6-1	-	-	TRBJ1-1	TGTGCCAGCAGCCAGTACACTGAAGCTTTCTTT	CASSQYTEAFF